A selection of T cell receptor beta chains follows, all from one sample in a study of T cell responses to AZD1222 COVID-19 vaccine. Here immunoSEQ multiplex PCR was the method, and the copy in TCRdb shows in-frame clones only, minus some. The sample contains about 22,000 clones, less than 85% of which appear only once. The sequencing here drew on peripheral blood, taken on day 0 of AZD1222 vaccination. These receptors originate from an adult in good health. Both conserved end residues are part of each CDR3. Each record gives: V gene, CDR3 protein.

V: TRBV28; CDR3: CASSLGSWGTDTQYF
V: TRBV28; CDR3: CASSLPSQGGEKLFF
V: TRBV19; CDR3: CASSATGTFLQPQHF
V: TRBV4-3; CDR3: CASSQGLAYEQYF
V: TRBV6-6; CDR3: CASIEQGTDTQYF
V: TRBV5-1; CDR3: CASSLSGTGGEETQYF
V: TRBV10-3; CDR3: CAIATGSYEQYF
V: TRBV19; CDR3: CASSRGTGSYEQYF
V: TRBV18; CDR3: CASSPSGTSNPDTQYF
V: TRBV28; CDR3: CASATNRGPLSGNIQYF